These 27 T cell receptor beta chains originate from one sample sequenced in a study of blood T cell repertoires in COVID-19. Profiled with immunoSEQ multiplex PCR; TCRdb holds only in-frame clones, not every one. The sample lists more than 200,000 clones; 70% to 90% were seen once. The specimen sequenced was PBMCs or T cells enriched from blood (not recorded which). These receptors all stem from a man aged 25 to 40 who had recovered from COVID-19.

V gene TRBV28 combines with J gene TRBJ1-2; 8 bases fit TRBD1. The CDR3 has 14 residues. V gave up 3 bases and J gave up 4 bases; unmatched junction bases: 4. Germline V CDR1 and CDR2: MDHEN, SYDVKM. CDR3 nucleotide sequence: TGTGCCAGCAGTTTGCCTGACAGGGGCTATGGCTACACCTTC. Translation: CASSLPDRGYGYTF.

CDR3 sequence reads: CASSLIRTSEQETQYF. Written as DNA, the CDR3 is TGTGCCAGCAGCTTGATCAGGACTAGCGAACAAGAGACCCAGTACTTC. The chain combines TRBV5-5 with TRBJ2-5; the match to TRBD2 covers 9 bases. CDR3 length equals 16 residues. Per germline, CDR1 SGHKS and CDR2 YYEKEE (reference sequence). Losses at the gene ends were 1 base for V and 2 bases for J; bases not matched to a gene: 6.

This chain links TRBV5-1 with TRBJ2-1, with 15 bases aligning to TRBD2. Trimming cost V 1 base and J 8 bases; bases outside gene matches: 19. The CDR3 covers 21 residues. The germline gives CDR1 SGHRS, CDR2 YFSETQ. The CDR3 coding sequence is TGCGCCAGCAGCTTGATCCCATCCTCTGGACTAGCGGGAGGGACGTTTGATGAGCAGTTCTTC. Translated: CASSLIPSSGLAGGTFDEQFF.

This clone was counted between two and nine times. Other DNA variants within this sample encode the same CDR3. The chain joins TRBV3-1 (or the pseudogene TRBV3-2) to TRBJ1-2, with no clear D. The CDR3 extends over 12 amino acids. V was trimmed by 0 bases and J by 4 bases, leaving 3 bases between them. Germline CDR1 reads LGHDT; CDR2 reads YNNKEL (reference sequence). CDR3 nucleotides: TGTGCCAGCAGCCAAGACAGCTATGGCTACACCTTC. Protein product: CASSQDSYGYTF.

This clone was recorded only once. The gene calls are TRBV13 and TRBJ1-2; 7 nucleotides agree with TRBD1. This CDR3 has 17 residues. Germline CDR1 is PRHDT and CDR2 is FYEKMQ (reference sequence). Trimming cost V 1 base and J 1 base; bases outside gene matches: 9. The CDR3 DNA reads TGTGCCAGCAGCTTAGTTCCTTCGACAGGGATTAACTATGGCTACACCTTC. This translates into CASSLVPSTGINYGYTF.

This clone has more than one count but fewer than ten. The genes are TRBV2 and TRBJ2-3; maybe TRBD2 (5 bases). Germline lookup yields CDR1 SNHLY and CDR2 FYNNEI. The V and J ends lost 3 bases and 0 bases respectively, with 13 bases between them. The CDR3 runs to 16 residues. CDR3 region: CASSEAPSTSTDTQYF. The CDR3 DNA follows: TGTGCCAGCAGTGAGGCCCCTAGCACTAGCACAGATACGCAGTATTTT.

The V gene is TRBV30, the J gene TRBJ2-1; D gene uncertain. The length of the CDR3 is 13 residues. Between the trimmed V and J ends, which lost 2 bases and 8 bases, there was a span of 13 bases. Germline V gene lookup returns CDR1 GTSNPN and CDR2 SVGIG (reference sequence). DNA for the CDR3: TGTGCCTGGAGTCCGTGGAGAAGACATGAGCAGTTCTTC. The encoded protein is CAWSPWRRHEQFF. The full variable domain, with the rest looked up from reference TRBV30 and TRBJ2-1, is SQTIHQWPATLVQPVGSPLSLECTVEGTSNPNLYWYRQAAGRGLQLLFYSVGIGQISSEVPQNLSASRPQDRQFILSSKKLLLSDSGFYLCAWSPWRRHEQFFGPGTRLTVL.

The V call is TRBV12-3 or TRBV12-4, the J call TRBJ2-7; tentative D call: TRBD1 (6 bases). V was pared by 3 bases and J by 6 bases, with 12 bases between. The CDR3 contains 13 residues. CDR3 amino acids: CASSFVGAGEQYF. As DNA, the CDR3 is TGTGCCAGCAGTTTTGTGGGGGCGGGCGAGCAGTACTTC.

This clone has just a few counts. The J gene is TRBJ2-3, the V gene TRBV5-1; TRBD2 is a possible D gene (5 bases). Trimming pared 3 bases from V and 1 base from J, leaving 12 bases between. The CDR3 runs to 15 residues. Germline V lookup: CDR1 SGHRS, CDR2 YFSETQ. Written as DNA, the CDR3 is TGCGCCAGCAGCTGGGAGCCGGCGGGCACAGATACGCAGTATTTT. Translating gives CASSWEPAGTDTQYF. Variable domain in full (rest from reference TRBV5-1 and TRBJ2-3): KAGVTQTPRYLIKTRGQQVTLSCSPISGHRSVSWYQQTPGQGLQFLFEYFSETQRNKGNFPGRFSGRQFSNSRSEMNVSTLELGDSALYLCASSWEPAGTDTQYFGPGTRLTVL.

The chain is built from TRBV30 and TRBJ2-3; maybe TRBD2 (7 bases). The CDR3 consists of 14 residues. The germline gives CDR1 GTSNPN, CDR2 SVGIG (reference sequence). V lost 4 bases and J lost 3, with 14 bases in between. CDR3 bases: TGTGCCTGGAACGCGGGGGCCTTAACAGATACGCAGTATTTT. Residues: CAWNAGALTDTQYF.

V is TRBV6-5 and J is TRBJ2-2; a weak D match, TRBD2 (6 bases). The V end was cut by 2 bases, the J end by 2 bases, with 9 bases between. The CDR3 is 15 amino acids. CDR1 and CDR2 (germline): MNHEY, SVGAGI. This CDR3 is CASSYRGLNTGELFF. CDR3 DNA sequence: TGTGCCAGCAGTTACCGGGGACTCAACACCGGGGAGCTGTTTTTT.

This clone has a single count. The chain is built from TRBV5-4 and TRBJ1-5; tentative D call: TRBD1 (5 bases). CDR1 SGHNT and CDR2 YYREEE come from the germline V gene (reference sequence). V shed 4 bases and J shed 1 base, with 12 bases lying between them. The CDR3 has 15 amino acids. CDR3 DNA: TGTGCCAGCAGCCCAGGGATTATGAGCAATCAGCCCCAGCATTTT. As protein: CASSPGIMSNQPQHF.

V and J are TRBV25-1 and TRBJ2-2; D unclear. Germline CDR1 and CDR2: MGHDK and SYGVNS. Trimming took 5 bases from V and 3 from J, leaving 10 bases between them. This CDR3 region has 14 residues. CDR3 residues: CASSRRVDTGELFF. Written as DNA, the CDR3 is TGTGCCAGCAGTCGCCGGGTCGACACCGGGGAGCTGTTTTTT. The full variable domain, its missing parts supplied by reference TRBV25-1 and TRBJ2-2, is EADIYQTPRYLVIGTGKKITLECSQTMGHDKMYWYQQDPGMELHLIHYSYGVNSTEKGDLSSESTVSRIRTEHFPLTLESARPSHTSQYLCASSRRVDTGELFFGEGSRLTVL.

The V and J genes are TRBV10-3 and TRBJ1-1; 10 bases map to TRBD1. V lost 0 bases to trimming and J lost 3 bases; unmatched junction nucleotides: 10. The CDR3 contains 18 residues. CDR1 and CDR2 from the germline V gene are ENHRY and SYGVKD. CDR3 nucleotide sequence: TGTGCCATCAGTGAGTCGGGGACAGGGGCAATGGGGGACACTGAAGCTTTCTTT. This sequence encodes CAISESGTGAMGDTEAFF.

This clone was seen just once. This rearrangement joins TRBV5-6 to TRBJ2-2; D possibly corresponds to TRBD2 (5 bases). This CDR3 is built from 17 residues. Germline CDR1 SGHDT, CDR2 YYEEEE. V was pared by 4 bases and J by 2 bases, with 18 bases between. The CDR3 sequence: CASSRARVGRNTGELFF. CDR3 DNA sequence: TGTGCCAGCAGCCGGGCGAGGGTTGGTCGAAACACCGGGGAGCTGTTTTTT.

The chain couples TRBV20-1 to TRBJ1-2, with D perhaps TRBD1 (6 bases). CDR1 and CDR2 from the germline V gene are DFQATT and SNEGSKA (reference sequence). Trimming shortened V by 6 bases and J by 7 bases, and 18 bases separated the two germline ends. This CDR3 has 13 residues. The CDR3 region is CSASTQGLGGYTF. CDR3 bases: TGCAGTGCAAGTACACAGGGTTTGGGTGGCTACACCTTC.

This chain joins TRBV19 and TRBJ2-1; 9 bases map to TRBD1. The trim removed 6 bases at V and 5 bases at J, leaving 5 bases unmatched. CDR1 LNHDA and CDR2 SQIVND come from the germline V gene (reference sequence). This CDR3 contains 14 residues. This CDR3 is CASRSQGANNEQFF. In DNA form, the CDR3 reads TGTGCCAGTAGGTCACAGGGGGCGAACAATGAGCAGTTCTTC.

V gene TRBV3-1 (or the pseudogene TRBV3-2) combines with J gene TRBJ1-4; 7 bases align to TRBD1. The germline V gene encodes CDR1 LGHDT and CDR2 YNNKEL (reference sequence). The length of the CDR3 is 19 residues. Trimming at V came to 4 bases and at J to 0 bases, leaving 14 bases not matched to a gene. CDR3 residues: CASSRMFRTGLATNEKLFF. The CDR3 coding sequence is TGTGCCAGCAGCCGTATGTTTAGGACAGGACTTGCAACTAATGAAAAACTGTTTTTT.

This chain joins TRBV24-1 and TRBJ2-2; 8 bases map to TRBD1. With 5 bases clipped from V and 3 bases from J, the junction kept 7 bases outside the gene matches. Germline CDR1 reads KGHDR; CDR2 reads SFDVKD. The CDR3 consists of 16 residues. The chain's CDR3 is CATSGSTGADTGELFF. As DNA, the CDR3 is TGTGCCACCAGTGGTTCGACAGGGGCTGACACCGGGGAGCTGTTTTTT.

This rearrangement joins TRBV7-8 to TRBJ2-3, with D perhaps matching TRBD2 (5 bases). The CDR3 has 19 residues. The germline gives CDR1 SGHVS, CDR2 FQNEAQ. Trimming pared 4 bases from V and 0 bases from J, leaving 23 bases between. Here the CDR3 DNA reads TGTGCCAGCAGCTCAATTATTAGACGGGGAGCAACTAGCACAGATACGCAGTATTTT. As protein: CASSSIIRRGATSTDTQYF. The entire variable domain, with the rest obtained from reference TRBV7-8 and TRBJ2-3, is as follows: GAGVSQSPRYKVAKRGQDVALRCDPISGHVSLFWYQQALGQGPEFLTYFQNEAQLDKSGLPSDRFFAERPEGSVSTLKIQRTQQEDSAVYLCASSSIIRRGATSTDTQYFGPGTRLTVL.

The chain recombines TRBV7-6 with TRBJ2-3; 7 bases match TRBD2. Looked up from germline, CDR1 is SGHVS and CDR2 is FNYEAQ. V was clipped by 1 base and J by 5 bases; unmatched bases: 3. The CDR3 is 14 residues long. DNA for the CDR3: TGTGCCAGCAGCTTAGACCGGGAGGTAGATACGCAGTATTTT. This encodes CASSLDREVDTQYF.

The gene calls are TRBV13 and TRBJ2-1; the match to TRBD1 covers 7 bases. The germline CDR1 and CDR2 sequences are PRHDT and FYEKMQ (reference sequence). This CDR3 is 15 amino acids long. The trim removed 7 bases at V and 3 bases at J, leaving 9 bases unmatched. The CDR3: CASTRRQGGYNEQFF. DNA of the CDR3: TGTGCCAGCACCCGTAGACAGGGCGGCTACAATGAGCAGTTCTTC.

The chain couples TRBV18 to TRBJ2-7, with D hard to call. CDR3 size: 14 residues. V was shortened by 2 bases and J by 2 bases, with 10 bases between the two germline ends. Germline V gene data show CDR1 as KGHSH and CDR2 as LQKENI. The CDR3 region has the DNA TGTGCCAGCTCACCAGTCAACGGAGCCTACGAGCAGTACTTC. Translated: CASSPVNGAYEQYF. The variable domain in full, with the rest retrieved from reference TRBV18 and TRBJ2-7, is NAGVMQNPRHLVRRRGQEARLRCSPMKGHSHVYWYRQLPEEGLKFMVYLQKENIIDESGMPKERFSAEFPKEGPSILRIQQVVRGDSAAYFCASSPVNGAYEQYFGPGTRLTVT.

The chain employs TRBV5-1 and TRBJ2-7; TRBD1 is a possible D gene (5 bases). Germline V gene sequence: CDR1 SGHRS, CDR2 YFSETQ. The CDR3 runs to 13 residues. V was pared by 0 bases and J by 6 bases, with 10 bases between. The DNA of the CDR3 is TGCGCCAGCAGCTTGGCCAGAACAGGCGAGCAGTACTTC. It is translated as CASSLARTGEQYF.

The genes are TRBV10-3 and TRBJ2-7; D is unclear. This CDR3 comprises 12 residues. V lost 5 bases to trimming and J lost 7 bases, with 12 bases between them. CDR1 and CDR2 from the germline V gene are ENHRY and SYGVKD. The CDR3: CAISLEVGEQYF. Here the CDR3 DNA reads TGTGCCATCAGTTTAGAAGTCGGGGAGCAGTACTTC.

V gene TRBV7-2 combines with J gene TRBJ2-5; TRBD2 matches at 8 bases. Germline V gene lookup returns CDR1 SGHTA and CDR2 FQGNSA. The CDR3 length is 14 residues. Trimming cost V 5 bases and J 2 bases; bases outside gene matches: 4. DNA of the CDR3: TGTGCCAGCAGCACAGGACTAGCTCAAGAGACCCAGTACTTC. Its translation is CASSTGLAQETQYF.

The chain joins TRBV14 to TRBJ1-6; D is undetermined. The CDR3 is 13 amino acids. Deletions cut 0 bases from V and 13 bases from J, with 10 bases between. Germline V gives CDR1 SGHDN, CDR2 FVKESK. This chain's CDR3 is CASSQDLGGPLHF. As DNA, the CDR3 is TGTGCCAGCAGCCAAGATCTGGGCGGGCCCCTCCACTTT.